One sample yielded the 24 T cell receptor beta chains listed below, sequenced in a study of cytomegalovirus exposure and HLA in healthy donors. Amplification used 60 Vbeta primers and 13 Jbeta primers. Clones were read by immunoSEQ multiplex PCR, and TCRdb kept only the in-frame ones, dropping some. This sample has over 150,000 clones, with about 77% found just once. Sample: PBMCs. These receptors were collected from a woman between 45 and 65 years old in good health and CMV-seronegative.

This chain uses TRBV7-8 with TRBJ1-5; D is uncertain. V was clipped by 0 bases and J by 4 bases, with 7 bases between them. Germline CDR1 reads SGHVS; CDR2 reads FQNEAQ. This CDR3 has 14 residues. CDR3 protein: CASSLARRNQPQHF. DNA for the CDR3: TGTGCCAGCAGCTTAGCGAGGAGAAATCAGCCCCAGCATTTT.

This chain links TRBV19 with TRBJ2-5; tentatively, D is TRBD1 (6 bases). Per germline, CDR1 LNHDA and CDR2 SQIVND (reference sequence). CDR3 length equals 13 residues. Trimming took off 7 bases at V and 5 bases at J, with 14 bases between the two ends. In nucleotides, the CDR3 is TGTGCCAGTACCCTAAGGGGGAGCGAGACCCAGTACTTC. Encoded protein: CASTLRGSETQYF.

CDR3 loop: CASSRITGGGPLYEQYF. CDR3 coding DNA: TGCGCCAGCAGCCGGATAACAGGCGGGGGGCCCCTCTACGAGCAGTACTTC. This sequence joins TRBV4-1 and TRBJ2-5, with 8 bases that match TRBD2. The J call may be in error: the DNA end matches TRBJ2-7 better. The CDR3 spans 17 residues. Germline V gene sequence: CDR1 MGHRA, CDR2 YSYEKL.

The rearrangement links TRBV5-1 to TRBJ1-1; D is undetermined. The CDR3 consists of 16 residues. The V end lost 0 bases, the J end lost 1 base, and 13 bases lay between the germline ends. CDR1 and CDR2 (germline): SGHRS, YFSETQ. The CDR3 reads CASSLDARVANTEAFF. CDR3 DNA sequence: TGCGCCAGCAGCTTGGATGCTCGGGTTGCGAACACTGAAGCTTTCTTT.

V usage is TRBV19 and J usage is TRBJ1-4, with TRBD1 matching over 8 bases. The junction had 5 bases not matched to a gene; V was cut back by 5 bases and J by 0 bases. The CDR3 length is 16 residues. Germline V gene data show CDR1 as LNHDA and CDR2 as SQIVND (reference sequence). The CDR3 bases are TGTGCCAGTAGTCGGGACAGGCGCGCAACTAATGAAAAACTGTTTTTT. This encodes CASSRDRRATNEKLFF.

The rearrangement joins TRBV19 to TRBJ2-7; 9 nucleotides align to TRBD1. Unmatched junction bases numbered 14, after V lost 6 bases and J lost 5 bases. The germline CDR1 and CDR2 sequences are LNHDA and SQIVND (reference sequence). There are 16 residues in the CDR3. The CDR3, as DNA: TGTGCCAGTAGCCAAAGGACAGGGGCCTATCCTCACGAGCAGTACTTC. Protein: CASSQRTGAYPHEQYF.

This clone was found a few times. The chain employs TRBV10-3 and TRBJ2-7; D is unclear. Germline V lookup: CDR1 ENHRY, CDR2 SYGVKD. CDR3 length: 14 amino acids. Trimming removed 4 bases at V and 0 bases at J, with 10 bases between. Written as DNA, the CDR3 is TGTGCCATCAGTGGAAAGATGAGCTCCTACGAGCAGTACTTC. Translating it yields CAISGKMSSYEQYF.

This chain uses TRBV4-2 with TRBJ1-1; 7 nucleotides agree with TRBD1. Trimming removed 6 bases from V and 4 bases from J; junction bases left unmatched: 17. The V gene's germline CDR1 is LGHNA and CDR2 YNFKEQ. The CDR3 spans 17 residues. The CDR3 sequence is CASSYKQGREGSTEAFF. CDR3 in DNA: TGTGCCAGCAGTTACAAACAGGGGCGAGAAGGGAGCACTGAAGCTTTCTTT.

This chain joins TRBV28 and TRBJ1-5; D unclear. Deletions cut 1 base from V and 1 base from J, with 11 bases between. The CDR3 runs to 16 residues. The germline CDR1 and CDR2 sequences are MDHEN and SYDVKM. CDR3 sequence (DNA): TGTGCCAGCAGTTTATCGGGTCTCATCAGCAATCAGCCCCAGCATTTT. Residues: CASSLSGLISNQPQHF.

This clone occurred once. The genes are TRBV29-1 and TRBJ2-7; 9 bases map to TRBD1. Germline V gene sequence: CDR1 SQVTM, CDR2 ANQGSEA. The CDR3 has 14 amino acids. V lost 6 bases, J lost 4 bases, and 10 bases stayed unmatched. The DNA for the CDR3 is TGCAGCGTGGGCGGGACAGGGTTCGGGTACGAGCAGTACTTC. Protein sequence: CSVGGTGFGYEQYF.

V usage is TRBV2 and J usage is TRBJ1-1; no clear D. The CDR3 sequence is 12 residues long. CDR1 is SNHLY and CDR2 is FYNNEI in the germline V gene. Trimming took 7 bases from V and 3 from J, leaving 9 bases between them. CDR3 sequence reads: CASIPEYTEAFF. Here the CDR3 DNA reads TGTGCCAGCATCCCCGAGTACACTGAAGCTTTCTTT.

This chain uses TRBV9 with TRBJ2-7; no reliable D call. The CDR3 contains 14 residues. CDR1 and CDR2 (germline): SGDLS, YYNGEE. Trimming removed 0 bases from V and 0 bases from J, with 7 bases in between. The CDR3 sequence: CASSVATGSYEQYF. In DNA form, the CDR3 reads TGTGCCAGCAGCGTAGCTACCGGCTCCTACGAGCAGTACTTC.

The chain is built from TRBV15 and TRBJ2-5, with 7 positions matching TRBD2. The V segment lost 6 bases and the J segment 9 bases; nucleotides outside the gene matches: 10. The CDR3 totals 13 residues. Per the germline V gene, CDR1 is LNHNV and CDR2 is YYDKDF (reference sequence). As DNA, the CDR3 is TGTGCCACCAGGTTTTTTAGCGGGTCGTCCCAGTACTTC. Protein sequence: CATRFFSGSSQYF.

The V gene is TRBV28, the J gene TRBJ2-5, with 7 nucleotides matching TRBD1. J was trimmed by 7 bases and V by 6 bases; bases with no gene match: 14. This CDR3 comprises 15 residues. Germline-derived CDR1 and CDR2 are MDHEN and SYDVKM. CDR3: CASSLGGQPGRTQYF. The CDR3 DNA is TGTGCCAGCAGCCTAGGGGGACAGCCTGGGCGGACCCAGTACTTC. Combining the CDR3 with reference TRBV28 and TRBJ2-5 gives the whole variable domain DVKVTQSSRYLVKRTGEKVFLECVQDMDHENMFWYRQDPGLGLRLIYFSYDVKMKEKGDIPEGYSVSREKKERFSLILESASTNQTSMYLCASSLGGQPGRTQYFGPGTRLLVL.

This clone occurred once. The gene calls are TRBV6-5 and TRBJ2-7; a weak D match, TRBD2 (7 bases). Trimming took 6 bases from V and 2 from J, leaving 17 bases between them. The CDR3 covers 15 residues. CDR1 and CDR2 from the germline V gene are MNHEY and SVGAGI. As DNA, the CDR3 is TGTGCCAGCAGCCAGAGCGGGGACATCCCCTACGAGCAGTACTTC. This encodes CASSQSGDIPYEQYF.

The chain employs TRBV19 and TRBJ2-7, with D maybe TRBD1 (6 bases). CDR1 LNHDA and CDR2 SQIVND come from the germline V gene (reference sequence). CDR3 length: 12 residues. Between the trimmed V and J ends, which lost 10 bases and 6 bases, there was a span of 16 bases. The CDR3 is CATGTQYSEQYF. The CDR3 coding sequence is TGTGCCACCGGGACACAATACTCCGAGCAGTACTTC.

The chain has TRBV28 and TRBJ2-7; possibly TRBD1 for D (6 bases). Per the germline V gene, CDR1 is MDHEN and CDR2 is SYDVKM. The CDR3 is 14 residues long. Between the trimmed V and J ends, which lost 4 bases and 3 bases, there was a span of 13 bases. CDR3 in amino acids: CASSSPGDYYEQYF. The CDR3 coding sequence is TGTGCCAGCAGTTCGCCAGGGGATTACTACGAGCAGTACTTC.

The chain couples TRBV19 to TRBJ2-5, with 10 bases identical to TRBD1. The germline V gene has CDR1 LNHDA and CDR2 SQIVND (reference sequence). Unmatched junction bases numbered 9, after V lost 3 bases and J lost 5 bases. This CDR3 region has 16 residues. The DNA for the CDR3 is TGTGCCAGTAGTATCCGGGACAGGGGCTTATGGGAGACCCAGTACTTC. Its protein is CASSIRDRGLWETQYF.

This rearrangement joins TRBV10-1 to TRBJ2-1; 7 bases fit TRBD1. CDR1 and CDR2 from the germline V gene are WNHNN and SYGVQD (reference sequence). V shed 5 bases, J shed 0 bases, and the junction held 4 bases outside the gene matches. This CDR3 contains 15 residues. The DNA of the CDR3 is TGCGCCAGCAGTACCGGGACAGCCTCCTACAATGAGCAGTTCTTC. Protein sequence: CASSTGTASYNEQFF.

The DNA of the CDR3 is TGTGCCAGCAGTTTAGCTGGGGCTAGCGACGAGCAGTACTTC. Residues: CASSLAGASDEQYF. The V call is TRBV28, the J call TRBJ2-7; possible D gene TRBD2, 6 bases. This CDR3 contains 14 residues. V was cut by 2 bases and J by 5 bases, with 13 bases left in between. Germline CDR1 reads MDHEN; CDR2 reads SYDVKM.

V usage is TRBV7-9 and J usage is TRBJ1-6; D uncertain. This CDR3 comprises 13 residues. CDR1 is SEHNR, CDR2 FQNEAQ, per germline (reference sequence). The V and J ends lost 5 bases and 7 bases respectively, with 9 bases between them. The CDR3 nucleotides are TGTGCCAGCAGCCGAGGAGCGAATTCACCCCTCCACTTT. Protein product: CASSRGANSPLHF.

The V call is TRBV28, the J call TRBJ2-1; possible D gene TRBD1, 6 bases. The CDR3 covers 11 residues. CDR1 is MDHEN and CDR2 is SYDVKM in the germline V gene. Trimming took 3 bases from V and 16 from J, leaving 13 bases between them. The CDR3 DNA reads TGTGCCAGCAGTTTTAAAACAGGGAAATTCTTC. Its protein is CASSFKTGKFF.

This clone has a single count. CDR3 in amino acids: CASSENGHTEAFF. DNA for the CDR3: TGTGCCAGCAGTGAAAACGGTCACACTGAAGCTTTCTTT. The genes are TRBV2 and TRBJ1-1; D not certain. Trimming stripped 2 bases from V and 3 bases from J, with 7 bases between. This CDR3 has 13 amino acids. Germline CDR1 reads SNHLY; CDR2 reads FYNNEI. The whole variable domain, filled in from reference TRBV2 and TRBJ1-1, reads EPEVTQTPSHQVTQMGQEVILRCVPISNHLYFYWYRQILGQKVEFLVSFYNNEISEKSEIFDDQFSVERPDGSNFTLKIRSTKLEDSAMYFCASSENGHTEAFFGQGTRLTVV.

This clone has only one observation. This chain uses TRBV4-3 with TRBJ2-7; D gene uncertain. The CDR3 is 15 residues long. The V gene lost 3 bases and the J gene lost 1 base, with 13 bases spanning the gap. Germline values: CDR1 LGHNA, CDR2 YSLEER. The CDR3 protein is CASSHTYGLSYEQYF. The CDR3 region has the DNA TGCGCCAGCAGCCACACTTACGGGTTATCCTACGAGCAGTACTTC.